This T cell receptor beta chain was sequenced during a study of long-term antiretroviral therapy in people with HIV. Germline CDR1 is SEHNR and CDR2 is FQNEAQ (reference sequence). Trimming took off 3 bases at V and 0 bases at J, with 12 bases between the two ends. The CDR3 loop spans 15 amino acids. The assay used was immunoSEQ (version v3.0), run at survey level. Each sample had sequencing targeting about 40,000-50,000 T-cell genomes. Clones were sequenced by immunoSEQ multiplex PCR, and TCRdb holds only the in-frame ones, with some missing. The table records around 29,000 clones, around 90% of them present only once. With respect to this clone: Its specificity is unknown.

The study, taken as a whole, reports: Therapy changes, viral resistance and ART adherence were not documented in the available data.

The sequencing used unsorted PBMCs, collected 3.2 years before starting antiretroviral therapy. V is TRBV7-9 and J is TRBJ2-7; tentatively, D is TRBD1 or TRBD2 (5 bases each). The clonotype was recovered from a man aged 45 to 65 with HIV. As DNA, the CDR3 is TGTGCCAGCAGCTTTGAGGGACGACCCTCCTACGAGCAGTACTTC. Translated, it gives CASSFEGRPSYEQYF.